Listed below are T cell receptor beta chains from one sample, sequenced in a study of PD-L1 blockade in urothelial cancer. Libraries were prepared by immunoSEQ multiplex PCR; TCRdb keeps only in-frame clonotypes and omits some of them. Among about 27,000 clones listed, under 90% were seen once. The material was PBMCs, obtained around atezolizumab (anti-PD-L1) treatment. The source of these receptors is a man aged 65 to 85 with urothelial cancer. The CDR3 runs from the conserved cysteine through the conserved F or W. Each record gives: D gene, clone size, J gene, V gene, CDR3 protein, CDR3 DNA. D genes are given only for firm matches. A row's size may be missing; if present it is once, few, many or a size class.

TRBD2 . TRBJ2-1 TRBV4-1 CASSPLGLAGNEQFF TGCGCCAGCAGCCCCCTCGGACTAGCGGGAAATGAGCAGTTCTTC
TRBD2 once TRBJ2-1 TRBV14 CASSPLAGYHNEQFF TGTGCCAGCAGCCCTCTAGCGGGGTACCACAATGAGCAGTTCTTC
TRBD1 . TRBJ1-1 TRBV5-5 CASSLEGQGTKAFF TGTGCCAGCAGCTTGGAGGGACAGGGGACTAAAGCTTTCTTT
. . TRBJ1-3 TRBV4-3 CASSQDDSSGNTIYF TGCGCCAGCAGCCAGGATGACAGCTCTGGAAACACCATATATTTT
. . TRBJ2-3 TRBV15 CATSAGSTDTQYF TGTGCCACCAGTGCAGGATCCACAGATACGCAGTATTTT
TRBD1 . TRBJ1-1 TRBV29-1 CSVEPRGQAETEAFF TGCAGCGTTGAACCCCGGGGACAGGCGGAGACTGAAGCTTTCTTT
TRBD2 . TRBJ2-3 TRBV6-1 CASSETAGGPDTQYF TGTGCCAGCAGTGAAACGGCGGGAGGGCCAGATACGCAGTATTTT
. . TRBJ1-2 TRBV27 CASSPLRRGYNYGYTF TGTGCCAGCAGTCCCCTACGCAGGGGTTATAACTATGGCTACACCTTC
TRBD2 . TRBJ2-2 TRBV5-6 CASSFGGTSNTGELFF TGTGCCAGCAGTTTCGGGGGGACTAGCAATACCGGGGAGCTGTTTTTT
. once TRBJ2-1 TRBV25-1 CASSVTGFNEQFF TGTGCCAGCAGCGTTACAGGTTTTAATGAGCAGTTCTTC
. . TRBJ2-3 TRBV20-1 CSAPPTDTQYF TGCAGTGCTCCTCCCACAGATACGCAGTATTTT
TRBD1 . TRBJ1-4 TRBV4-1 CASSRTWTGFEKLFF TGCGCCAGCAGCCGGACTTGGACAGGGTTTGAAAAACTGTTTTTT
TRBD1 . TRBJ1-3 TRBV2 CASKLTGGSGNTIYF TGTGCCAGCAAGTTGACAGGGGGCTCTGGAAACACCATATATTTT
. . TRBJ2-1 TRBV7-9 CASSLAPNEQFF TGTGCCAGCAGCTTAGCCCCAAATGAGCAGTTCTTC
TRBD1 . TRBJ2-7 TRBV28 CASSLGTGGEQYF TGTGCCAGCAGTTTGGGGACAGGCGGCGAGCAGTACTTC
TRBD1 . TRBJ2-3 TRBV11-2 CASSGQGSSTDTQYF TGTGCCAGCAGCGGACAGGGCTCAAGCACAGATACGCAGTATTTT
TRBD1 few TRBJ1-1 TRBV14 CASRLTGPRAEAFF TGTGCCAGCAGACTGACAGGGCCTCGGGCTGAAGCTTTCTTT
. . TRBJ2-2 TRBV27 CASSFREDVLMNTGELFF TGTGCCAGCAGTTTCAGGGAGGACGTTCTCATGAACACCGGGGAGCTGTTTTTT
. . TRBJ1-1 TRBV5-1 CASSLGQLRAGTSEAFF TGCGCCAGCAGCTTGGGACAACTGCGTGCGGGGACGTCTGAAGCTTTCTTT
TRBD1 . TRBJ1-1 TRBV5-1 CASSLAVTGDSLAEAFF TGCGCCAGCAGCTTGGCCGTGACAGGGGACTCCCTCGCTGAAGCTTTCTTT
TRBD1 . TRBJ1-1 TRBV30 CAWSVGGGQGTEAFF TGTGCCTGGAGTGTAGGTGGGGGACAGGGGACTGAAGCTTTCTTT
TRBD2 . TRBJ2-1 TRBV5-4 CASSLAGVDEQFF TGTGCCAGCAGCCTTGCGGGAGTAGATGAGCAGTTCTTC
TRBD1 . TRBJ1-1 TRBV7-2 CASSARQGISTEAFF TGTGCCAGCAGCGCACGACAGGGGATCAGCACTGAAGCTTTCTTT
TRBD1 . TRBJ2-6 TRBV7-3 CASSLPGQGGGPSGANVLTF TGTGCCAGCAGCTTACCGGGACAGGGGGGGGGACCCTCTGGGGCCAACGTCCTGACTTTC
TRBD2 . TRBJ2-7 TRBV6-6 CASSRLAGGEQYF TGTGCCAGCAGTCGACTAGCGGGGGGCGAGCAGTACTTC
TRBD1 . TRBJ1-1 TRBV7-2 CASSRQGSPLDTEAFF TGTGCCAGCAGCAGACAGGGTAGTCCTCTTGACACTGAAGCTTTCTTT
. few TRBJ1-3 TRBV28 CASSSSSGNTIYF TGTGCCAGCAGTTCCTCCTCTGGAAACACCATATATTTT
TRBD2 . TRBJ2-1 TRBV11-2 CASSLDLGRDEQFF TGTGCCAGCAGCTTAGATCTGGGGAGGGATGAGCAGTTCTTC
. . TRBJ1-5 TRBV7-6 CASSPQLGNQPQHF TGTGCCAGCAGCCCCCAGCTAGGCAATCAGCCCCAGCATTTT
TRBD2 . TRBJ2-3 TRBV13 CASSLGEGGLAGGTDTQYF TGTGCCAGCAGCTTAGGAGAGGGAGGACTAGCGGGAGGCACAGATACGCAGTATTTT
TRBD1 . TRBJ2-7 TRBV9 CASSVGSGQAYEQYF TGTGCCAGCAGCGTAGGCTCGGGACAGGCGTACGAGCAGTACTTC
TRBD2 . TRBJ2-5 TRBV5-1 CASSLAPFAGGAETQYF TGCGCCAGCAGCTTGGCCCCCTTTGCGGGAGGGGCGGAGACCCAGTACTTC